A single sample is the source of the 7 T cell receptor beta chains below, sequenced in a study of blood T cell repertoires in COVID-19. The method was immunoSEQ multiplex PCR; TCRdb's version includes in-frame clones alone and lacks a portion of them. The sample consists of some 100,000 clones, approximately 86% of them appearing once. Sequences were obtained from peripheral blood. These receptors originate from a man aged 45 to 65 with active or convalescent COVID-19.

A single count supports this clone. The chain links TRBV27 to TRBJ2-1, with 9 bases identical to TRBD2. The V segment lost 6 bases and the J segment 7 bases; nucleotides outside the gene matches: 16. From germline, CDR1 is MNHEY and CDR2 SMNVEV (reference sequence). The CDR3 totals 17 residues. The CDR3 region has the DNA TGTGCCAGCAGGCTAAAGGCCCCATCTCTAGCGGGGAATGAGCAGTTCTTC. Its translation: CASRLKAPSLAGNEQFF.

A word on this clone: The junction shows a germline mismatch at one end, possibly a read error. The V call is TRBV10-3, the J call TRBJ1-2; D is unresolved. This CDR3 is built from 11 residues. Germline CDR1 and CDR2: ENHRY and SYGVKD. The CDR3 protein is CAIRVDGGFSF. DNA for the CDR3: TGTGCCATCAGAGTGGATGGAGGCTTTTCCTTC.

This chain's CDR3 is CASRNSGPHEKLFF. In DNA, the CDR3 is TGTGCCAGCAGGAATTCAGGGCCCCATGAAAAACTGTTTTTT. The rearrangement uses TRBV2 and TRBJ1-4; D is possibly TRBD1 (5 bases). The CDR3 is made up of 14 amino acids. Trimming removed 6 bases from V and 6 bases from J, with 14 bases in between. Germline V CDR1 and CDR2: SNHLY, FYNNEI. The full variable domain, in which reference TRBV2 and TRBJ1-4 provide the parts outside the CDR3, is EPEVTQTPSHQVTQMGQEVILRCVPISNHLYFYWYRQILGQKVEFLVSFYNNEISEKSEIFDDQFSVERPDGSNFTLKIRSTKLEDSAMYFCASRNSGPHEKLFFGSGTQLSVL.

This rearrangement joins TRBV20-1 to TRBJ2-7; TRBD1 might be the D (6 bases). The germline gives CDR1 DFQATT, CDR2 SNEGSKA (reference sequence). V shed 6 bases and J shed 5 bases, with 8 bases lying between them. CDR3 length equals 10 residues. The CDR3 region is CSAGADEQYF. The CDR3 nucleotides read TGCAGTGCGGGGGCGGACGAGCAGTACTTC.

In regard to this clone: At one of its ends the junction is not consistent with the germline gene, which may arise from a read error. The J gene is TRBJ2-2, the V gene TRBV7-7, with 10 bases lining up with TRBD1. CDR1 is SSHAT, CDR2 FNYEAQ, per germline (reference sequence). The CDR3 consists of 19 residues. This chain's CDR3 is CASSSTKATGGPLTGELFF. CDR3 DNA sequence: TGTGCTAGCAGCTCAACCAAAGCGACAGGGGGCCCCTTAACCGGGGAGCTGTTTTTT.

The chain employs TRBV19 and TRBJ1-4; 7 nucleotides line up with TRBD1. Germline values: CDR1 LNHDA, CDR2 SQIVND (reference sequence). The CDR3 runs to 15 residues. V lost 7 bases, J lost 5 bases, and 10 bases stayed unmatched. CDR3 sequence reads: CASKNTPGQNEKLFF. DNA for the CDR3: TGTGCCAGTAAGAACACACCGGGACAGAATGAAAAACTGTTTTTT.

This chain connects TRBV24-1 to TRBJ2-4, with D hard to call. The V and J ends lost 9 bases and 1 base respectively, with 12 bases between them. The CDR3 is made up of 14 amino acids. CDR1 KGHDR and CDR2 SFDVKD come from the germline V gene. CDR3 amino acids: CATPRREAKNIQYF. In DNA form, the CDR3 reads TGTGCCACCCCCCGTCGAGAGGCCAAAAACATTCAGTACTTC.